Listed below are T cell receptor beta chains from one sample, sequenced in a study of beta chain features in type 1 diabetes. TCRdb keeps only in-frame clones here, not all; method: immunoSEQ multiplex PCR. The table lists about 260,000 clones, 20% of them singletons, with 0.028% in the top ten. The sequencing sample was made of naive CD4+ T cells from blood. The receptors come from a woman in her thirties or forties with type 1 diabetes. The CDR3 runs from the conserved cysteine through the conserved F or W. The D gene is left open where the match is weak. Expanded clones get a size class; other rows say once, few or many, or leave the size out.

clone size	V gene	J gene	D gene	CDR3 DNA	CDR3 protein
few	TRBV28	TRBJ2-1	TRBD2	TGTGCCAGCAGTTTAAGGGCTAGCGGGAATTTAGGGCAGTTCTTC	CASSLRASGNLGQFF
few	TRBV5-1	TRBJ2-1	TRBD2	TGCGCCAGCAGCACCAGGACGGGAGGGCCCTCGAATGAGCAGTTCTTC	CASSTRTGGPSNEQFF
few	TRBV29-1	TRBJ1-5	TRBD1	TGCAGCGCCTGGACAGGGGGAATTCAGCCCCAGCATTTT	CSAWTGGIQPQHF
few	TRBV7-9	TRBJ2-1	TRBD2	TGTGCCAGCAGCTTCGAACGTTCTAGCGGAGCCTCCTACAATGAGCAGTTCTTC	CASSFERSSGASYNEQFF
NA	TRBV5-1	TRBJ2-1	TRBD1	TGCGCCAGCAGTCGGGGACAGGGGGGCAATGAGCAGTTCTTC	CASSRGQGGNEQFF
NA	TRBV4-3	TRBJ2-1	TRBD1	TGCGCCAGCAGCCAAGAAGGACAGGGTGAGCAGTTCTTC	CASSQEGQGEQFF
NA	TRBV29-1	TRBJ2-4	TRBD1	TGCAGCGTTAGACAGGGTACCAAAAACATTCAGTACTTC	CSVRQGTKNIQYF
NA	TRBV7-9	TRBJ2-6	NA	TGTGCCAGCAGCCCGACAGCCTCTGGGGCCAACGTCCTGACTTTC	CASSPTASGANVLTF
NA	TRBV2	TRBJ1-5	NA	TGTGCCAGCAGTGAAGGAGGGCTACAGCCCCAGCATTTT	CASSEGGLQPQHF
few	TRBV2	TRBJ1-2	TRBD1	TGTGCCAGCAGTGCTGAACAGGGGTTCGGCTACACCTTC	CASSAEQGFGYTF
NA	TRBV28	TRBJ2-7	NA	TGTGCCAGCAAAGGACATCTAGGCTACGAGCAGTACTTC	CASKGHLGYEQYF
few	TRBV4-3	TRBJ1-5	NA	TGCGCCAGCAGCCAAGATGGGCTTAGCAATCAGCCCCAGCATTTT	CASSQDGLSNQPQHF
NA	TRBV18	TRBJ1-1	TRBD1	TGTGCCAGCTCCCCAAGGACAGGGGAGAACACTGAAGCTTTCTTT	CASSPRTGENTEAFF
NA	TRBV7-2	TRBJ1-4	NA	TGTGCCAGCAACCAGGGGTCCGTGGAAAAACTGTTTTTT	CASNQGSVEKLFF
NA	TRBV5-1	TRBJ2-1	NA	TGCGCCAGCAGCTTGGAGCAGGGGTACAATGAGCAGTTCTTC	CASSLEQGYNEQFF
few	TRBV28	TRBJ2-5	NA	TGTGCCAGCACTACCCTAAGGGGGGGAGAGACCCAGTACTTC	CASTTLRGGETQYF